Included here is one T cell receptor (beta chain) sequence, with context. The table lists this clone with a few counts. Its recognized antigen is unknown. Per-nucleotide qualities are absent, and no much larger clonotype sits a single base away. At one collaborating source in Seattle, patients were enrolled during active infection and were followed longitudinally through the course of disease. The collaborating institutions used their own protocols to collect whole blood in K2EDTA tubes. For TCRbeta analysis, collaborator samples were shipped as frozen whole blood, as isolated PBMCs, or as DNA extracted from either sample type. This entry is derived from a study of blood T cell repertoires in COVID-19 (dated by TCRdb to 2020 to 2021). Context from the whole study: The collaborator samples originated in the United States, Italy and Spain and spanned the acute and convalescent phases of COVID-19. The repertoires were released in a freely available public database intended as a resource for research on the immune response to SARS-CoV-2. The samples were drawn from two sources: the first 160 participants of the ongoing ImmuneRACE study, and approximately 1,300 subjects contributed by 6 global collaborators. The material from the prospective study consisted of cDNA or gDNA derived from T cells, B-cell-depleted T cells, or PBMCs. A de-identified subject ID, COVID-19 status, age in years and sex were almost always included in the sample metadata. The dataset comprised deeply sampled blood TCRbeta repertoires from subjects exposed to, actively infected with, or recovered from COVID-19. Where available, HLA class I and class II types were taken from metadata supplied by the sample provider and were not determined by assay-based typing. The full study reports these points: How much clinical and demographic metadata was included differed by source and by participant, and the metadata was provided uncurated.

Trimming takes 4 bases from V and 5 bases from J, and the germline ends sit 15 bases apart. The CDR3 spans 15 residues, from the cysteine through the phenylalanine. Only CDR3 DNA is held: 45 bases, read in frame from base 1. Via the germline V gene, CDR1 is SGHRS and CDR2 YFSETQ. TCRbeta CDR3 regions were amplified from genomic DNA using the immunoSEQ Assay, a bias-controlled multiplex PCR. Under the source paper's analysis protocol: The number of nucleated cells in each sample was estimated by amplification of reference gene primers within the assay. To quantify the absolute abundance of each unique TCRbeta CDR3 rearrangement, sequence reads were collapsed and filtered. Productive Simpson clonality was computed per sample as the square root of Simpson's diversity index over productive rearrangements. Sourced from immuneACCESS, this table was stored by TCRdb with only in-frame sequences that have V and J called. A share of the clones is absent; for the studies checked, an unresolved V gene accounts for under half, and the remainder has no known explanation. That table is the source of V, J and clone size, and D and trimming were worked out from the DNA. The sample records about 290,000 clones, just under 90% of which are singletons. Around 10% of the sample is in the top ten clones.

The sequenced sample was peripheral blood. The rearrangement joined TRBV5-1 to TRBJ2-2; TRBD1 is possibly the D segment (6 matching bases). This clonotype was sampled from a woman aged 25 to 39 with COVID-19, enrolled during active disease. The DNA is TGCGCCAGCAGCCCTAGAACAACAGGGACCGGGGAGCTGTTTTTT. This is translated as CASSPRTTGTGELFF.